This is a list of T cell receptor beta chains from one sample in a study of shared clonotypes between healthy human individuals. Method: immunoSEQ multiplex PCR; TCRdb's copy keeps in-frame clones and lacks some. The data contain about 2,500,000 clones, around 90% of them singletons. The specimen sequenced was naive CD4+ T cells sorted from blood. The receptors were sampled from a man aged 18 to 30 in good health. CDR3s include the opening cysteine and the closing phenylalanine or tryptophan. Not every row has a clone size; where given, it reads once, few, many or a size class.

v_call	j_call	clone_size	cdr3_aa
TRBV19	TRBJ2-5	-	CASSIHKDSFQETQYF
TRBV30	TRBJ1-3	-	CAWSVLGTGNTIYF
TRBV6-5	TRBJ1-1	-	CASSAEFPNTEAFF
TRBV5-4	TRBJ2-1	-	CASSQGQVGREPYNEQFF
TRBV7-9	TRBJ2-1	once	CASSLGLAGTYNEQFF
TRBV28	TRBJ1-6	-	CASSVTGESPLHF
TRBV5-4	TRBJ1-2	-	CASRSTGQSSYGYTF
TRBV6-5	TRBJ2-2	-	CASSGRSTGELFF
TRBV10-1	TRBJ2-1	-	CASSESYSYNEQFF
TRBV29-1	TRBJ2-3	-	CSVRRPLTDTQYF
TRBV15	TRBJ2-4	-	CATSRTDRGRNIQYF
TRBV7-9	TRBJ1-1	-	CASSSPGQTYTEAFF
TRBV11-3	TRBJ2-7	-	CARALGLSSYEQYF
TRBV9	TRBJ2-1	-	CASSVGDRGGRNEQFF
TRBV18	TRBJ1-2	-	CASSALLGAQNYGYTF
TRBV19	TRBJ1-5	-	CASSIGGYSNQPQHF
TRBV5-4	TRBJ2-3	-	CASSLQGAGTDTQYF
TRBV15	TRBJ1-5	-	CATSGRDLNQPQHF
TRBV7-8	TRBJ1-2	once	CASSRTQGSGYTF
TRBV10-3	TRBJ2-3	-	CAISELTGGDTDTQYF
TRBV7-8	TRBJ2-1	-	CASSLAPTSGGSNEQFF
TRBV20-1	TRBJ2-3	-	CSARTLETQYF
TRBV9	TRBJ1-4	-	CASSVGSGPNEKLFF
TRBV2	TRBJ2-5	-	CASSARARGPETQYF
TRBV7-6	TRBJ1-1	-	CASSPILTDMNTEAFF
TRBV5-1	TRBJ1-1	-	CASSWARGTEAFF
TRBV5-1	TRBJ2-5	-	CASSRGLAGGLQETQYF
TRBV7-2	TRBJ2-3	-	CASSLDLGAQYF
TRBV6-5	TRBJ2-7	-	CASSYKMWSGGEQYF
TRBV19	TRBJ2-5	once	CASSMRQGGETQYF
TRBV5-4	TRBJ1-4	-	CASSKEAGNEKLFF
TRBV2	TRBJ2-7	-	CASKAGREQYF
TRBV5-4	TRBJ2-1	-	CASSLTTSGRNEQFF
TRBV7-9	TRBJ2-2	few	CALTGGSNTGELFF
TRBV4-1	TRBJ2-1	-	CASSQDRTDSYNEQFF
TRBV18	TRBJ2-2	-	CASSPDRVAGELFF